The source of this T cell receptor beta chain is a study of T cell repertoires in aging, cancer and after chemotherapy. Turning to the study itself: Six age groups, ranging from 30 or younger to 70 or older, included the donors. General study findings and limits: Compared with age-matched healthy donors, untreated hematological or solid cancer patients showed higher blood TCR clonality. Across the chemotherapy interval, each cancer cohort showed higher median generation probability, suggesting thymic rebound. In cancer patients, declining TCR diversity with age involved lost richness and lost evenness.

Note on this clonotype: As yet, its antigen is unknown.

A mixed TRB-A/B primer pool amplified rearranged TRB by multiplex touch-down PCR. TCRdb analysed the multiplex PCR reads with MiXCR anew, one entry per CDR3 protein. The data hold about 1,800 distinct CDR3 sequences, with roughly 23% observed a single time. Amplification of TCR beta used genomic DNA extracted from peripheral blood. The CDR3 length is 14 residues. Per germline, CDR1 SQVTM and CDR2 ANQGSEA. Trimming cost V 8 bases and J 7 bases, with 20 bases left between them. Specimen: blood. This chain connects TRBV29-1 to TRBJ2-2, with a weak D call TRBD1 (5 bases). The sequence was collected from a human donor with a blood cancer. CDR3 nucleotides: TGCAGCCGCAGGGCAGGGTCTAGGGTCGGGGAGCTGTTTTTT. Amino acids: CSRRAGSRVGELFF.